One and the same sample provided the 26 T cell receptor beta chains below, sequenced in a study of immune heterogeneity within non-small cell lung tumors (dated by TCRdb to 2016 to 2018). The listed sequencing device is HiSeq X Ten. The TCR beta CDR3 region was amplified with a multiplex PCR system whose first round ran for about 9 cycles using 32 V-gene forward primers and 13 J-gene reverse primers. In-frame beta chains were kept once TCRdb had trimmed the public reads at Q25 with fastp and called clones with MiXCR. Duplicate CDR3 protein sequences are folded into a single record with the most common DNA and genes. This sample comprises 22,000 or so distinct CDR3 sequences, 28% of them detected only once. The leading ten clones occupy under 4.5% of the sample. Genomic DNA extracted from bulk tumor tissue served as TCR template, with roughly 610 ng gDNA amplified per sample. Multiple biopsies per primary tumor were taken during surgery, spaced as far apart as possible within the tumor mass. The study cohort was described as untreated and was composed of newly diagnosed NSCLC cases undergoing curative surgery.

Sequenced sample: lung tumor tissue. Source of these receptors: a man aged 35 to 55 with non-small cell lung cancer.

Judged by abundance, this clonotype is medium-sized (0.01 to 0.1%). The chain combines TRBV27 with TRBJ2-7, with 11 bases that match TRBD2. The CDR3 has 13 amino acids. V lost 7 bases, J lost 3 bases, and 2 bases stayed unmatched. Germline V gene lookup returns CDR1 MNHEY and CDR2 SMNVEV (reference sequence). The CDR3 DNA sequence: TGTGCCAGCAAAACTAGCGGGAGCTACGAGCAGTACTTC. It yields the protein CASKTSGSYEQYF.

This clonotype was seen more than once but under ten times. This chain's CDR3 is CASSRTGLSGNTIYF. In nucleotides, the CDR3 is TGTGCCAGCAGCCGAACAGGGCTCTCTGGAAACACCATATATTTT. The rearrangement uses TRBV7-9 and TRBJ1-3, with D possibly matching TRBD1 (6 bases). CDR3 length: 15 residues. V was clipped by 5 bases and J by 0 bases, with 11 bases between them. Germline CDR1 is SEHNR and CDR2 is FQNEAQ (reference sequence).

By sample fraction, this clonotype is medium-sized (0.01 to 0.1%). The V gene is TRBV12-3 or TRBV12-4, the J gene TRBJ2-1; the D gene could be TRBD1 or TRBD2 (5 bases each). CDR3 length: 15 amino acids. Between the trimmed V and J ends, which lost 3 bases and 0 bases, there was a span of 9 bases. The CDR3 nucleotides read TGTGCCAGCAGTTTGCCAGGGAGCTCCTACAATGAGCAGTTCTTC. Its translation is CASSLPGSSYNEQFF.

This clonotype was recorded a few times. The V call is TRBV6-1, the J call TRBJ2-6; D may match TRBD1 or TRBD2 (5 bases each). Per the germline V gene, CDR1 is MNHNS and CDR2 is SASEGT. Trimming left V 7 bases short and J 0 bases short, with 13 bases between. There are 16 residues in the CDR3. DNA for the CDR3: TGTGCCAGCACCGCCCCGGGGACCTCTGGGGCCAACGTCCTGACTTTC. Its protein is CASTAPGTSGANVLTF.

About this clonotype: A read error may explain this, as a much larger clone is one base away. This chain links TRBV2 with TRBJ2-1, with no clear D. The germline gives CDR1 SNHLY, CDR2 FYNNEI. V lost 2 bases, J lost 8 bases, and 13 bases lay in between. The CDR3 runs 14 residues. This CDR3 reads CASSETRAYDEQFF. The CDR3 DNA follows: TGTGCCAGCAGTGAAACGCGTGCGTATGATGAGCAGTTCTTC.

This clonotype was counted only a few times. The J gene is TRBJ1-3, the V gene TRBV7-2, with D unresolved. Germline loops: CDR1 SGHTA, CDR2 FQGNSA. Trimming removed 5 bases from V and 8 bases from J, with 13 bases in between. CDR3 size: 13 residues. Here the CDR3 reads CASSRGGFDTIYF. CDR3 bases: TGTGCCAGCAGCCGGGGTGGTTTTGACACCATATATTTT.

This chain links TRBV3-1 with TRBJ1-3; a weak D match, TRBD1 (6 bases). V was cut by 1 base and J by 4 bases, with 14 bases left in between. Germline assignment: CDR1 LGHDT and CDR2 YNNKEL (reference sequence). This CDR3 is 16 amino acids long. CDR3: CASSQVWAGAGNTIYF. DNA of the CDR3: TGTGCCAGCAGCCAAGTCTGGGCAGGGGCAGGAAACACCATATATTTT.

The table lists this clonotype with many counts. The rearrangement uses TRBV2 and TRBJ2-7, with D perhaps assigned TRBD1 or TRBD2 (5 bases each). Trimming took off 4 bases at V and 3 bases at J, with 10 bases between the two ends. The CDR3 runs to 13 residues. Germline lookup yields CDR1 SNHLY and CDR2 FYNNEI. The CDR3: CASSAGRNYEQYF. DNA of the CDR3: TGTGCCAGCAGTGCGGGACGGAACTACGAGCAGTACTTC. Filled out from reference TRBV2 and TRBJ2-7, the complete variable domain reads EPEVTQTPSHQVTQMGQEVILRCVPISNHLYFYWYRQILGQKVEFLVSFYNNEISEKSEIFDDQFSVERPDGSNFTLKIRSTKLEDSAMYFCASSAGRNYEQYFGPGTRLTVT.

The table lists this clonotype with many counts. The chain has TRBV20-1 and TRBJ1-5, with TRBD1 identical over 8 bases. CDR3 length equals 13 residues. CDR1 is DFQATT and CDR2 is SNEGSKA in the germline V gene (reference sequence). V shed 3 bases and J 5 bases; nucleotides not matched to a gene: 3. The CDR3 is CSARATGDQPQHF. The CDR3, as DNA: TGCAGTGCTAGGGCGACAGGGGATCAGCCCCAGCATTTT.

This clonotype was recorded at least ten times. The chain employs TRBV19 and TRBJ2-1; D perhaps matches TRBD2 (5 bases). Between the trimmed V and J ends, which lost 6 bases and 4 bases, there was a span of 13 bases. This CDR3 is 14 amino acids long. Germline CDR1 reads LNHDA; CDR2 reads SQIVND (reference sequence). The CDR3 DNA reads as TGTGCCAGTAGAAAGGGTAGGGAGTACAATGAGCAGTTCTTC. Translated, it gives CASRKGREYNEQFF.

This clonotype appeared a few times. The chain links TRBV11-3 to TRBJ2-1, with a weak D call TRBD2 (5 bases). The V gene lost 2 bases and the J gene lost 5 bases, with 13 bases spanning the gap. Germline lookup yields CDR1 SGHNT and CDR2 YENEEA. This CDR3 comprises 15 residues. The CDR3 coding sequence is TGTGCCAGCAGCTTAATGGGGAGCGGCCACAATGAGCAGTTCTTC. Encoded protein: CASSLMGSGHNEQFF.

V and J are TRBV5-6 and TRBJ2-7; the D gene could be TRBD1 or TRBD2 (5 bases each). The CDR3 is made up of 14 amino acids. Looked up from germline, CDR1 is SGHDT and CDR2 is YYEEEE. Deletions cut 1 base from V and 7 bases from J, with 15 bases between. Here the CDR3 DNA reads TGTGCCAGCAGCTTGAAGGGACGGATTCGGGAGCAGTACTTC. Translation: CASSLKGRIREQYF.

This clonotype was detected ten times or more. The chain combines TRBV4-2 with TRBJ1-5, with D maybe TRBD1 (6 bases). V was shortened by 0 bases and J by 0 bases, with 9 bases between the two germline ends. Germline values: CDR1 LGHNA, CDR2 YNFKEQ. The CDR3 is made up of 16 amino acids. The CDR3 DNA follows: TGTGCCAGCAGCCAAGAGGACAGAAATAGCAATCAGCCCCAGCATTTT. Amino acids: CASSQEDRNSNQPQHF.

Turning to this clonotype: This may arise from a read error, as a much more abundant clone is one base away. Since the CDR3 does not end with the conserved phenylalanine or tryptophan, this likely comes from a read error. This chain connects TRBV6-1 to TRBJ2-7, with D perhaps matching TRBD2 (5 bases). There are 14 residues in the CDR3. Germline V gene lookup returns CDR1 MNHNS and CDR2 SASEGT. Trimming stripped 1 base from V and 6 bases from J, with 13 bases between. DNA of the CDR3: TGTGCCAGCAGTGAAGGAGGCCCAGGAGGCGAGCAGTACCTC. It translates to CASSEGGPGGEQYL.

The count of this clonotype is one. V gene TRBV10-3 combines with J gene TRBJ2-2; maybe TRBD2 (6 bases). Germline V gene data show CDR1 as ENHRY and CDR2 as SYGVKD. The length of the CDR3 is 15 residues. The V end lost 4 bases, the J end lost 9 bases, and 18 bases lay between the germline ends. CDR3 sequence: CAISVRSGRDWELFF. The CDR3 bases are TGTGCCATCAGTGTCAGGTCCGGAAGGGACTGGGAGCTGTTTTTT.

The genes are TRBV11-2 and TRBJ2-1; D unclear. CDR3 length: 11 amino acids. CDR1 is SGHAT, CDR2 FQNNGV, per germline. V lost 5 bases and J 3 bases, leaving 2 bases between the germline ends. CDR3 amino acids: CASSNYNEQFF. Written as DNA, the CDR3 is TGTGCCAGCAGCAACTACAATGAGCAGTTCTTC.

Notes on this clonotype: A much bigger clone sits one base away, suggesting this may be a read error. The chain has TRBV7-2 and TRBJ2-2; perhaps TRBD2 as D (6 bases). From germline, CDR1 is SGHTA and CDR2 FQGNSA. The CDR3 contains 14 residues. The CDR3 DNA is TGTGCCAGCAGCATAGCGGTAGGGACCGGGGAGCTGTTTTTT. Protein sequence: CASSIAVGTGELFF.

V gene TRBV3-2 combines with J gene TRBJ2-7; the tabulated D call, TRBD1, remains unverified against the DNA. TRBV3-2 is noted as a pseudogene. There are 14 residues in the CDR3. The DNA of the CDR3 is TGTGCCACCTACTGGGGACAGCCTTCCTACGAGCAGTACTTC. The encoded protein is CATYWGQPSYEQYF.

This clonotype has a handful of counts. The chain links TRBV9 to TRBJ1-6; D is unclear. From germline, CDR1 is SGDLS and CDR2 YYNGEE. V was trimmed by 2 bases and J by 7 bases, leaving 13 bases between them. This CDR3 spans 15 amino acids. For the CDR3, the DNA is TGTGCCAGCAGCGTCACAGCGACCTTGAATTCACCCCTCCACTTT. This translates into CASSVTATLNSPLHF. Complete variable domain (other parts from reference TRBV9 and TRBJ1-6): DSGVTQTPKHLITATGQRVTLRCSPRSGDLSVYWYQQSLDQGLQFLIQYYNGEERAKGNILERFSAQQFPDLHSELNLSSLELGDSALYFCASSVTATLNSPLHFGNGTRLTVT.

Turning to this clonotype: One end of the junction does not line up with germline, which may come from a read error. The chain carries TRBV11-2 and TRBJ1-5, with D uncertain. The CDR3 consists of 13 residues. Germline V gives CDR1 SGHAT, CDR2 FQNNGV. The CDR3: CVSSLVGVQPQHF. The CDR3 DNA reads TGTGTCAGCAGCTTAGTTGGGGTTCAGCCCCAGCATTTT.

This clonotype turned up a few times. CDR3 amino acids: CATSRSPGEQETQYF. CDR3 coding DNA: TGTGCCACCAGCAGATCTCCTGGGGAGCAAGAGACCCAGTACTTC. This chain uses TRBV15 with TRBJ2-5; possibly TRBD2 for D (5 bases). Germline assignment: CDR1 LNHNV and CDR2 YYDKDF (reference sequence). The CDR3 consists of 15 residues. V dropped 2 bases and J dropped 2 bases, with 12 bases sitting between them.

This clonotype was found many times. This chain connects TRBV19 to TRBJ2-7; D remains unclear. There are 11 residues in the CDR3. Germline V CDR1 and CDR2: LNHDA, SQIVND (reference sequence). V lost 4 bases and J lost 7, with 8 bases in between. Here the CDR3 DNA reads TGTGCCAGTAGTAACTTTGTGGAGCAGTACTTC. This gives the protein CASSNFVEQYF.

In DNA, the CDR3 is TGTGCCAGCAGTTTAGGGGGCGAGGGTGGCTACACCTTC. Protein product: CASSLGGEGGYTF. The V gene is TRBV6-1, the J gene TRBJ1-2; 7 nucleotides match TRBD1. CDR1 and CDR2 from the germline V gene are MNHNS and SASEGT. The junction had 7 bases not matched to a gene; V was cut back by 5 bases and J by 7 bases. This CDR3 is 13 amino acids long.

J is TRBJ2-7 and V is TRBV9, with 12 bases lining up with TRBD2. Germline lookup yields CDR1 SGDLS and CDR2 YYNGEE. The V and J ends lost 3 bases and 7 bases, in that order; junction bases with no gene match: 8. The CDR3 length is 15 residues. The CDR3 DNA is TGTGCCAGCAGCGCTGATCTAGCGGGAGGGGGGGAGCAGTACTTC. Its protein is CASSADLAGGGEQYF.

In regard to this clonotype: The junction departs from the called germline gene at one end, perhaps through a read error. The chain joins TRBV11-3 to TRBJ1-2; D is possibly TRBD1 (5 bases). The V gene's germline CDR1 is SGHNT and CDR2 YENEEA. The length of the CDR3 is 13 residues. In DNA form, the CDR3 reads TGTGCCAGCAGCGAATCAGGGAGCTATGTCTACACCTTC. Translating it yields CASSESGSYVYTF. The entire variable domain, with the rest obtained from reference TRBV11-3 and TRBJ1-2, is as follows: EAGVVQSPRYKIIEKKQPVAFWCNPISGHNTLYWYLQNLGQGPELLIRYENEEAVDDSQLPKDRFSAERLKGVDSTLKIQPAELGDSAVYLCASSESGSYVYTFGSGTRLTVV.

This clonotype is categorized as medium-sized. This chain joins TRBV6-5 and TRBJ2-1; TRBD2 matches at 10 bases. Germline values: CDR1 MNHEY, CDR2 SVGAGI. The J segment lost 6 bases and the V segment lost 2 bases, leaving 4 bases of the junction unmatched. The CDR3 covers 15 residues. The CDR3 protein is CASSYTSGIVNEQFF. The CDR3 DNA sequence: TGTGCCAGCAGTTACACTAGCGGGATAGTCAATGAGCAGTTCTTC.